This TCR beta chain was recorded in a study of early T cells in non-severe SARS-CoV-2 infection. Background on the study: The authors sequenced bulk RNA from unsorted whole blood, leaving chains unpaired. Study outcomes and limitations: VDJdb matching skewed toward anti-spike CD8 responses, missing private and CD4 specificities.

The CDR3 has 14 residues. Germline values: CDR1 ENHRY, CDR2 SYGVKD. V shed 6 bases, J shed 5 bases, and the junction held 4 bases outside the gene matches. The TCR library protocol was used to attach unique molecular identifiers. These identifiers were attached to individual cDNA molecules. One entry per CDR3 protein results from TCRdb running MiXCR on the 5' RACE reads. The table shows about 50,000 distinct CDR3 sequences, with about 9.3% occurring only once. This clonotype has more than one count but fewer than ten. As yet, its antigen is unknown. The V and J genes are TRBV10-3 and TRBJ2-5; 12 bases map to TRBD1. The receptor was isolated from an adult who was a healthcare worker with PCR-confirmed SARS-CoV-2 infection or an uninfected control (not recorded which). The sequenced material came from whole blood. The CDR3 region is CAIRGQGATETQYF. In DNA, the CDR3 is TGTGCCATCAGGGGACAGGGGGCTACGGAGACCCAGTACTTC.